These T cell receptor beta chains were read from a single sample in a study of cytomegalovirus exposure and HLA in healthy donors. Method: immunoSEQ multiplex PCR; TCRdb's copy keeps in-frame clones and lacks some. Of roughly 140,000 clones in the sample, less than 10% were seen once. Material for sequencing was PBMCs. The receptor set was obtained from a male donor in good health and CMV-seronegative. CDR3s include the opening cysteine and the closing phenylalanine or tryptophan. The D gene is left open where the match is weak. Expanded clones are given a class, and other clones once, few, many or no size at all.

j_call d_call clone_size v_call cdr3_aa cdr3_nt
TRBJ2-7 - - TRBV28 CASSPHPERRSSYEQYF TGTGCCAGCAGCCCCCACCCCGAGAGGAGGAGCTCCTACGAGCAGTACTTC
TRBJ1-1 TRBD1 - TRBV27 CASSPRGQGSEAFF TGTGCCAGCAGTCCACGAGGACAGGGGTCTGAAGCTTTCTTT
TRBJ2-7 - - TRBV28 CASSMPRSYEQYF TGTGCCAGCAGCATGCCCAGAAGCTACGAGCAGTACTTC
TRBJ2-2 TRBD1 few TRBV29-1 CSVETGARSTGGLFF TGCAGCGTGGAGACAGGGGCCCGGAGCACCGGGGGGCTGTTTTTT
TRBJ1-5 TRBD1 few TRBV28 CASSSVRQGLSNQPQHF TGTGCCAGCAGTTCAGTCCGACAGGGATTAAGCAATCAGCCCCAGCATTTT
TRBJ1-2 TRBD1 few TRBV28 CASSLHVGQGGYGYTF TGTGCCAGCAGTCTCCACGTGGGACAGGGGGGCTATGGCTACACCTTC
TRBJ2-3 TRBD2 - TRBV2 CASSAGTRSTDTQYF TGTGCCAGCAGTGCCGGGACTAGGAGCACAGATACGCAGTATTTT
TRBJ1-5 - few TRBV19 CASSHLEGPQHF TGTGCCAGTAGTCACCTCGAGGGCCCCCAGCATTTT
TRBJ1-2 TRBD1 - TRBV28 CASRPDRELYGYTF TGTGCCAGCCGCCCGGACAGGGAGTTGTATGGCTACACCTTC
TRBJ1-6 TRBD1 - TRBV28 CASSYFGQGTSPLHF TGTGCCAGCAGCTACTTCGGACAGGGGACTTCACCCCTCCACTTT
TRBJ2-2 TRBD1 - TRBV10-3 CAIMGQQNTGELFF TGTGCCATCATGGGACAGCAGAACACCGGGGAGCTGTTTTTT
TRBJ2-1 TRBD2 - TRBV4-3 CASSPSGRAYNEQFF TGCGCCAGCAGCCCAAGCGGGAGGGCCTACAATGAGCAGTTCTTC
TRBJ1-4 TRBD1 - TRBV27 CASWSLGGDEKLFF TGTGCCAGCTGGTCGTTAGGGGGCGATGAAAAACTGTTTTTT
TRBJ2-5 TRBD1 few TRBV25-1 CASSPGGQETQYF TGTGCCAGCAGTCCAGGGGGTCAAGAGACCCAGTACTTC
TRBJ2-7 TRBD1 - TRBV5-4 CASSLDRGRHEQYF TGTGCCAGCAGCTTGGACAGGGGTAGGCACGAGCAGTACTTC
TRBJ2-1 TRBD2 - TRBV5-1 CASSWSGRSNEQFF TGCGCCAGCAGCTGGAGCGGGAGGTCCAATGAGCAGTTCTTC
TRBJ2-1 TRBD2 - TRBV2 CASGVGLAGEGSSYNEQFF TGTGCCAGCGGGGTAGGACTAGCGGGAGAGGGAAGCTCCTACAATGAGCAGTTCTTC
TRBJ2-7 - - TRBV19 CASSIPGSSYEQYF TGTGCCAGTAGTATCCCCGGGAGTTCCTACGAGCAGTACTTC
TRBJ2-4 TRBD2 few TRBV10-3 CAISTTSGPGIQYF TGTGCCATCAGTACGACTAGCGGGCCGGGCATTCAGTACTTC
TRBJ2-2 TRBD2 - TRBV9 CASSEEPSGSDSGELFF TGTGCCAGCAGCGAAGAGCCTAGCGGGAGCGATAGCGGGGAGCTGTTTTTT
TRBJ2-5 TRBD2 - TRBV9 CASSELAGGPVGETQYF TGTGCCAGCAGCGAACTAGCGGGAGGGCCGGTGGGAGAGACCCAGTACTTC
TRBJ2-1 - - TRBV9 CASSEGGGEQFF TGTGCCAGCAGCGAAGGGGGTGGGGAGCAGTTCTTC
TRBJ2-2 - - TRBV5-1 CASSTSEGELFF TGCGCCAGCAGCACAAGCGAAGGGGAGCTGTTTTTT